Listed below are T cell receptor beta chains from one sample, sequenced in a study of siplizumab effects on memory and regulatory T cells. The method was immunoSEQ multiplex PCR; TCRdb's version includes in-frame clones alone and lacks a portion of them. Here the sample spans 80,000 to 95,000 clones, more than 85% being singletons. Material: CD8+ T cells sorted from blood. These receptors all come from a human donor in good health. CDR3s include the opening cysteine and the closing phenylalanine or tryptophan. The order of the fields is CDR3 length, V gene, CDR3 protein.

15 | TRBV5-4 | CASSKGVSDSYEQYF
12 | TRBV5-4 | CASSFGPYEQYF
14 | TRBV2 | CASSDVPGTDTQYF
15 | TRBV28 | CASSLEIGGYQPQHF
14 | TRBV4-2 | CASSPKNSGNEQFF
16 | TRBV28 | CASNRDREEGREKLFF
16 | TRBV28 | CASSLSREGPQETQYF
17 | TRBV1 | CTSSREGGQGRSDEQFF
13 | TRBV7-8 | CASSSVSGQPQHF
17 | TRBV9 | CASSDDPNPQGSVEQYF
13 | TRBV6-6 | CASSHPPDHEQFF
18 | TRBV5-1 | CASSLDGMGDWRINEQFF
14 | TRBV28 | CASSLQNLNTEAFF
11 | TRBV19 | CASSKGDTQYF
15 | TRBV1 | CTSTHGAALNTEAFF
13 | TRBV27 | CASSLGTVYEQYF
15 | TRBV25-1 | CASVQTGVVSDTQYF
14 | TRBV7-9 | CASSLDYGGETQYF
16 | TRBV4-1 | CASSQEDLSSYNEQFF
15 | TRBV9 | CASSADGLNTDTQYF
14 | TRBV6-5 | CASSWTGEGYEQYF
14 | TRBV12-5 | CASALQGGDSPLHF
14 | TRBV15 | CATSREADTGELFF
14 | TRBV7-9 | CASSLPRTGSEQFF
16 | TRBV5-6 | CASRLLGGPHTGELFF
16 | TRBV5-6 | CASSLRDRPLKETQYF
14 | TRBV19 | CASSILAGAGELFF
13 | TRBV7-8 | CASSAGTPLEQFF
19 | TRBV27 | CASSLTFPLVSFGGETQYF